The 13 T cell receptor beta chains reported below all come from one sample, sequenced in a study of metastatic and nonmetastatic thyroid tumors. Patients underwent thyroid surgery, and none had received any treatment before it. TCRdb reanalyzed the PCR reads with MiXCR. The data show 35,000 to 50,000 clones, 3% to 3.5% seen once. Sequenced input: blood. These TCRs come from a female donor with papillary thyroid cancer or a benign thyroid nodule (not recorded which). Some clones in this sample may be carry-over from other donors' samples.

This clone has a count of ten or more. This rearrangement joins TRBV11-2 to TRBJ2-3; 8 bases agree with TRBD2. From germline, CDR1 is SGHAT and CDR2 FQNNGV. The CDR3 runs to 16 residues. V lost 0 bases, J lost 6 bases, and 8 bases stayed unmatched. The CDR3 DNA sequence: TGTGCCAGCAGCTTAGACGGGAGGGCCAGAGGGGATACGCAGTATTTT. Translated: CASSLDGRARGDTQYF.

This clone was detected many times. This chain uses TRBV27 with TRBJ2-7, with D perhaps matching TRBD2 (6 bases). The V gene's germline CDR1 is MNHEY and CDR2 SMNVEV (reference sequence). Trimming pared 8 bases from V and 0 bases from J, leaving 11 bases between. CDR3 size: 13 residues. CDR3 sequence (DNA): TGTGCCAGCCGCGGGACTGTCTCCTACGAGCAGTACTTC. Protein: CASRGTVSYEQYF.

This chain joins TRBV30 and TRBJ1-2, with 10 bases fitting TRBD1. CDR1 is GTSNPN and CDR2 is SVGIG in the germline V gene (reference sequence). The CDR3 length is 15 residues. With V trimmed by 3 bases and J by 1 base, 5 bases remained unmatched. The CDR3 loop reads CAWRDRGRINYGYTF. For the CDR3, the DNA is TGTGCCTGGAGGGACAGGGGGAGGATTAACTATGGCTACACCTTC.

The chain couples TRBV7-2 to TRBJ2-2; D is unclear. Germline V lookup: CDR1 SGHTA, CDR2 FQGNSA. Trimming stripped 2 bases from V and 5 bases from J, with 6 bases between. CDR3 length equals 13 residues. The CDR3 here is CASSLIRTGELFF. In DNA form, the CDR3 reads TGTGCCAGCAGCTTAATTAGAACCGGGGAGCTGTTTTTT.

The chain joins TRBV2 to TRBJ2-7; TRBD2 matches at 7 bases. This CDR3 contains 15 residues. Trimming cost V 4 bases and J 5 bases; bases outside gene matches: 11. Per the germline V gene, CDR1 is SNHLY and CDR2 is FYNNEI. CDR3 coding DNA: TGTGCCAGCAGTGGTATTAGTTTTCGGGGGGACGAGCAGTACTTC. This gives the protein CASSGISFRGDEQYF.

In DNA, the CDR3 is TGTGCCAGCATTCCCACCAGCGGGGGTATGTACGAGCAGTACGTC. Translated: CASIPTSGGMYEQYV. The V call is TRBV6-1, the J call TRBJ2-7; TRBD2 agrees at 8 bases. Trimming removed 7 bases from V and 4 bases from J; junction bases left unmatched: 12. The CDR3 contains 15 residues. Germline V CDR1 and CDR2: MNHNS, SASEGT.

This clone came up many times. V is TRBV5-5 and J is TRBJ2-3, with D uncertain. V was trimmed by 1 base and J by 0 bases, leaving 0 bases between them. Looked up from germline, CDR1 is SGHKS and CDR2 is YYEKEE (reference sequence). The CDR3 sequence is 12 residues long. The CDR3 here is CASSLSTDTQYF. For the CDR3, the DNA is TGTGCCAGCAGCTTGAGCACAGATACGCAGTATTTT.

This clone was seen many times. The J gene is TRBJ2-2, the V gene TRBV7-9; D is undetermined. This CDR3 is built from 15 residues. Per the germline V gene, CDR1 is SEHNR and CDR2 is FQNEAQ (reference sequence). V was pared by 5 bases and J by 0 bases, with 10 bases between. The chain's CDR3 is CASSKAATNTGELFF. The CDR3 DNA reads as TGTGCCAGCAGCAAGGCGGCAACGAACACCGGGGAGCTGTTTTTT.

This clone appeared a few times. V is TRBV15 and J is TRBJ1-3; D is unresolved. The germline V and J ends were trimmed by 0 bases and 0 bases, with 9 bases remaining between them. Per the germline V gene, CDR1 is LNHNV and CDR2 is YYDKDF (reference sequence). This CDR3 has 16 residues. The CDR3 DNA reads TGTGCCACCAGCAGAGATCTCCCCGGCTCTGGAAACACCATATATTTT. This gives the protein CATSRDLPGSGNTIYF.

In this sample, this clone turned up a few times. This chain joins TRBV7-9 and TRBJ2-2; TRBD1 might be the D (5 bases). The CDR3 is made up of 17 amino acids. CDR1 is SEHNR and CDR2 is FQNEAQ in the germline V gene (reference sequence). V lost 4 bases to trimming and J lost 6 bases, with 21 bases between them. CDR3 region: CASSSSPQATDSGELFF. The CDR3 bases are TGTGCCAGCAGCTCAAGCCCACAGGCCACGGATTCCGGGGAGCTGTTTTTT.

This clone occurred many times. V gene TRBV5-1 combines with J gene TRBJ2-5; 11 nucleotides match TRBD2. Germline V CDR1 and CDR2: SGHRS, YFSETQ. CDR3 length: 13 amino acids. The ends lost 5 bases at V and 4 bases at J; junction bases unmatched: 1. In nucleotides, the CDR3 is TGCGCCAGCAGTAGCGGGAGGGGAGAGACCCAGTACTTC. This gives the protein CASSSGRGETQYF.

The V gene is TRBV6-5, the J gene TRBJ2-1; D might be TRBD2 (6 bases). The V end was cut by 0 bases, the J end by 4 bases, with 13 bases between. This CDR3 contains 16 residues. Germline V gene lookup returns CDR1 MNHEY and CDR2 SVGAGI. CDR3 in DNA: TGTGCCAGCAGTTACTCGACCCAGCGGGCATACAATGAGCAGTTCTTC. As protein: CASSYSTQRAYNEQFF.

This sequence joins TRBV19 and TRBJ1-3, with D hard to call. The V end was cut by 3 bases, the J end by 0 bases, with 9 bases between. The CDR3 is 15 amino acids. In germline, CDR1 is LNHDA, CDR2 SQIVND (reference sequence). CDR3 protein: CASSISPSSGNTIYF. For the CDR3, the DNA is TGTGCCAGTAGTATTTCTCCGAGCTCTGGAAACACCATATATTTT.